These 10 T cell receptor beta chains were all obtained from the same sample, sequenced in a study of shared clonotypes between healthy human individuals. Sequencing used immunoSEQ multiplex PCR; TCRdb keeps in-frame clones, though not all of them. The sample records about 2 million clones, approximately 94% being singletons. CD45RO-negative, CCR7-positively selected cells formed the naive CD8 fraction, excluding terminally differentiated effector memory CD45RA+ cells. Material for sequencing was naive CD8+ T cells sorted from blood. The receptors come from a man aged 18 to 30 in good health.

Remarks on this clone: The identical CDR3 is also encoded by other nucleotide sequences in the sample. The rearrangement joins TRBV6-5 to TRBJ2-5, with D tentatively TRBD2 (6 bases). The CDR3 extends over 13 amino acids. Looked up from germline, CDR1 is MNHEY and CDR2 is SVGAGI. The V end was cut by 3 bases, the J end by 5 bases, with 10 bases between. The CDR3 bases are TGTGCCAGCAGTTATGATCGGGGGGAGACCCAGTACTTC. Residues: CASSYDRGETQYF.

The chain uses TRBV7-9 and TRBJ2-3, with D hard to call. Trimming took off 4 bases at V and 1 base at J, with 6 bases between the two ends. The CDR3 is 13 amino acids. Per germline, CDR1 SEHNR and CDR2 FQNEAQ (reference sequence). CDR3 sequence (DNA): TGTGCCAGCAGCTGGACCCGCACAGATACGCAGTATTTT. Its translation: CASSWTRTDTQYF.

Worth noting for this clone: Other DNA sequences in this specimen translate into the identical CDR3. V gene TRBV5-6 combines with J gene TRBJ2-7; D remains unclear. The CDR3 length is 12 residues. Trimming took off 1 base at V and 3 bases at J, with 5 bases between the two ends. Germline V gene data show CDR1 as SGHDT and CDR2 as YYEEEE. The DNA for the CDR3 is TGTGCCAGCAGCTTGAGTAGCTACGAGCAGTACTTC. Translated: CASSLSSYEQYF.

This chain links TRBV18 with TRBJ2-7; D unclear. V was shortened by 2 bases and J by 2 bases, with 13 bases between the two germline ends. This CDR3 is built from 15 residues. Germline V gives CDR1 KGHSH, CDR2 LQKENI. CDR3 sequence: CASSPTTAATYEQYF. CDR3 nucleotide sequence: TGTGCCAGCTCACCAACGACGGCCGCTACCTACGAGCAGTACTTC.

The J gene is TRBJ1-3, the V gene TRBV28; D is ambiguous. Between the trimmed V and J ends, which lost 4 bases and 9 bases, there was a span of 10 bases. Germline loops: CDR1 MDHEN, CDR2 SYDVKM. The CDR3 extends over 12 amino acids. The CDR3: CASSWDISTIYF. CDR3 DNA sequence: TGTGCCAGCAGTTGGGATATAAGCACCATATATTTT.

V gene TRBV5-6 combines with J gene TRBJ2-2; unclear D gene. The CDR3 is made up of 13 amino acids. V was trimmed by 3 bases and J by 3 bases, leaving 6 bases between them. Germline-derived CDR1 and CDR2 are SGHDT and YYEEEE. For the CDR3, the DNA is TGTGCCAGCAGCTGGCTCGACACCGGGGAGCTGTTTTTT. Encoded protein: CASSWLDTGELFF.

CDR3 sequence: CASSFDGGGLYEQYF. CDR3 bases: TGTGCCAGCAGCTTCGATGGGGGAGGGCTTTACGAGCAGTACTTC. The chain carries TRBV5-6 and TRBJ2-7, with TRBD2 matching 7 bases. The germline V gene encodes CDR1 SGHDT and CDR2 YYEEEE. Germline trimming cut 2 bases from V and 4 bases from J; bases unmatched to any gene: 9. The CDR3 has 15 amino acids.

As for this clone: Distinct nucleotide sequences in the sample also encode this CDR3. The CDR3 DNA reads TGTGCCAGCAGTGTCCAAGGGTCGTACGAGCAGTACTTC. Translation: CASSVQGSYEQYF. The rearrangement uses TRBV28 and TRBJ2-7; D gene ambiguous. The CDR3 is made up of 13 amino acids. Germline V CDR1 and CDR2: MDHEN, SYDVKM. The V end was cut by 5 bases, the J end by 4 bases, with 12 bases between.

The chain recombines TRBV7-8 with TRBJ2-7, with a weak D call TRBD2 (5 bases). With 2 bases removed from V and 3 bases from J, the gap between germline ends came to 8 bases. CDR3 size: 13 residues. CDR1 is SGHVS, CDR2 FQNEAQ, per germline. Here the CDR3 DNA reads TGTGCCAGCAGCTTATTCGGGGACTACGAGCAGTACTTC. It encodes CASSLFGDYEQYF. The full variable domain, rest sourced from reference TRBV7-8 and TRBJ2-7, is GAGVSQSPRYKVAKRGQDVALRCDPISGHVSLFWYQQALGQGPEFLTYFQNEAQLDKSGLPSDRFFAERPEGSVSTLKIQRTQQEDSAVYLCASSLFGDYEQYFGPGTRLTVT.

This chain connects TRBV6-1 to TRBJ2-7; TRBD2 aligns across 12 bases. The V segment lost 2 bases and the J segment 1 base; nucleotides outside the gene matches: 3. The CDR3 runs 16 residues. Germline assignment: CDR1 MNHNS and CDR2 SASEGT. The CDR3 loop is CASSELTSGSSYEQYF. In DNA form, the CDR3 reads TGTGCCAGCAGTGAACTGACTAGCGGGAGTTCCTACGAGCAGTACTTC.